One and the same sample provided the 7 T cell receptor beta chains below, sequenced in a study of T cells in localized non-small cell lung cancer (TCRdb year 2020). Libraries were constructed by the immunoSEQ multiplex PCR assay. In TCRdb, the immuneACCESS table is reduced to in-frame sequences with V and J assigned. These tables do not hold every clone; where another copy was compared, an unresolved V gene accounts for under half, and the others remain unexplained. Counted in this sample were nearly 35,000 clones; more than 85% of them appeared once. The top ten hold about 12% of the sample. The specimen comprised peripheral blood mononuclear cells, sampled before any cancer treatment. These TCRs come from a female donor older than 55 with stage II lung adenocarcinoma.

The rearrangement links TRBV11-2 to TRBJ1-1, with unresolved D. Germline CDR1 SGHAT, CDR2 FQNNGV. Deletions cut 0 bases from V and 4 bases from J, with 6 bases between. This CDR3 spans 13 amino acids. The CDR3 DNA reads TGTGCCAGCAGCTTAGAAACTGGCACTGAAGCTTTCTTT. This gives the protein CASSLETGTEAFF. Supplemented by reference TRBV11-2 and TRBJ1-1, the full variable domain reads EAGVAQSPRYKIIEKRQSVAFWCNPISGHATLYWYQQILGQGPKLLIQFQNNGVVDDSQLPKDRFSAERLKGVDSTLKIQPAKLEDSAVYLCASSLETGTEAFFGQGTRLTVV.

Sample share makes this clone large (0.1 to 1%). The chain is built from TRBV19 and TRBJ1-2; 8 bases fit TRBD1. The CDR3 spans 14 residues. J gave up 3 bases and V 9 bases, and 9 bases lay outside the gene matches. Germline values: CDR1 LNHDA, CDR2 SQIVND (reference sequence). Written as DNA, the CDR3 is TGTGCCAGCCAATCAGGGGGCGCGGACTATGGCTACACCTTC. Its translation: CASQSGGADYGYTF. Full variable domain (rest looked up from reference TRBV19 and TRBJ1-2): DGGITQSPKYLFRKEGQNVTLSCEQNLNHDAMYWYRQDPGQGLRLIYYSQIVNDFQKGDIAEGYSVSREKKESFPLTVTSAQKNPTAFYLCASQSGGADYGYTFGSGTRLTVV.

The chain joins TRBV11-2 to TRBJ1-5, with 8 bases lining up with TRBD1. V lost 3 bases and J lost 5; bases outside the gene matches: 0. Germline V gives CDR1 SGHAT, CDR2 FQNNGV. The length of the CDR3 is 13 residues. CDR3 nucleotides: TGTGCCAGCAGCTTGACAGGGGATCAGCCCCAGCATTTT. Its protein is CASSLTGDQPQHF.

The rearrangement joins TRBV2 to TRBJ1-2, with TRBD1 as a possible D gene (5 bases). This CDR3 is 13 amino acids long. Germline V CDR1 and CDR2: SNHLY, FYNNEI. V was clipped by 9 bases and J by 0 bases, with 11 bases between them. The CDR3 bases are TGTGCCAGAGGGGAGGGGACTAACTATGGCTACACCTTC. Residues: CARGEGTNYGYTF.

This clone was counted only a few times. The rearrangement joins TRBV15 to TRBJ2-6; D possibly corresponds to TRBD1 (6 bases). The CDR3 spans 15 residues. The germline V gene has CDR1 LNHNV and CDR2 YYDKDF (reference sequence). V lost 1 base and J 4 bases, leaving 8 bases between the germline ends. CDR3 sequence (DNA): TGTGCCACCAGCAGAGCAGGGGACGGGGCCAACGTCCTGACTTTC. This codes for CATSRAGDGANVLTF. Using reference TRBV15 and TRBJ2-6 for the parts outside the CDR3, the full variable domain is DAMVIQNPRYQVTQFGKPVTLSCSQTLNHNVMYWYQQKSSQAPKLLFHYYDKDFNNEADTPDNFQSRRPNTSFCFLDIRSPGLGDTAMYLCATSRAGDGANVLTFGAGSRLTVL.

This chain uses TRBV10-3 with TRBJ2-1; 10 bases agree with TRBD1. The CDR3 extends over 15 amino acids. CDR1 and CDR2 from the germline V gene are ENHRY and SYGVKD. J lost 3 bases, V lost 6 bases, and 5 bases had no gene match. Here the CDR3 DNA reads TGTGCCATCAGAGAGCGGGACAGGGGCTACAATGAGCAGTTCTTC. It yields the protein CAIRERDRGYNEQFF.

The genes are TRBV5-1 and TRBJ1-4, with 7 bases matching TRBD1. The germline V gene encodes CDR1 SGHRS and CDR2 YFSETQ. CDR3 length: 14 residues. After removal of 5 bases from V and 4 bases from J, the junction contained 5 bases not matched to a gene. This chain's CDR3 is CASSSTGSNEKLFF. The CDR3 coding sequence is TGCGCCAGCAGTTCGACAGGGAGTAATGAAAAACTGTTTTTT. The complete variable domain, with remaining parts taken from reference TRBV5-1 and TRBJ1-4, reads KAGVTQTPRYLIKTRGQQVTLSCSPISGHRSVSWYQQTPGQGLQFLFEYFSETQRNKGNFPGRFSGRQFSNSRSEMNVSTLELGDSALYLCASSSTGSNEKLFFGSGTQLSVL.